Below, one T cell receptor beta chain is given with its context. Its antigen is still unknown. These data belong to a study of Ad26.COV2.S vaccination and SARS-CoV-2 variants. Study outcomes and limitations: Ad26.COV2.S recipients had broader spike-specific TCRs (P = 0.0014). Once vaccination had occurred, spike-specific CD8+ and CD4+ T cell responses reportedly showed substantial breadth.

V was clipped by 7 bases and J by 4 bases, with 13 bases between them. Germline-derived CDR1 and CDR2 are LNHDA and SQIVND (reference sequence). The CDR3 loop spans 14 amino acids. Profiled with immunoSEQ multiplex PCR; TCRdb holds only in-frame clones, not every one. The sample has fewer than 100,000 clones; approximately 82% are singletons. This receptor was taken from a human donor who had recovered from COVID-19. Sequenced material: peripheral blood, taken after recovery from COVID-19. The genes are TRBV19 and TRBJ2-2, with D possibly being TRBD1 (7 bases). The CDR3 sequence: CASNYRGGTGELFF. CDR3 DNA: TGTGCCAGTAATTACAGGGGAGGCACCGGGGAGCTGTTTTTT. Supplemented by reference TRBV19 and TRBJ2-2, the full variable domain reads DGGITQSPKYLFRKEGQNVTLSCEQNLNHDAMYWYRQDPGQGLRLIYYSQIVNDFQKGDIAEGYSVSREKKESFPLTVTSAQKNPTAFYLCASNYRGGTGELFFGEGSRLTVL.